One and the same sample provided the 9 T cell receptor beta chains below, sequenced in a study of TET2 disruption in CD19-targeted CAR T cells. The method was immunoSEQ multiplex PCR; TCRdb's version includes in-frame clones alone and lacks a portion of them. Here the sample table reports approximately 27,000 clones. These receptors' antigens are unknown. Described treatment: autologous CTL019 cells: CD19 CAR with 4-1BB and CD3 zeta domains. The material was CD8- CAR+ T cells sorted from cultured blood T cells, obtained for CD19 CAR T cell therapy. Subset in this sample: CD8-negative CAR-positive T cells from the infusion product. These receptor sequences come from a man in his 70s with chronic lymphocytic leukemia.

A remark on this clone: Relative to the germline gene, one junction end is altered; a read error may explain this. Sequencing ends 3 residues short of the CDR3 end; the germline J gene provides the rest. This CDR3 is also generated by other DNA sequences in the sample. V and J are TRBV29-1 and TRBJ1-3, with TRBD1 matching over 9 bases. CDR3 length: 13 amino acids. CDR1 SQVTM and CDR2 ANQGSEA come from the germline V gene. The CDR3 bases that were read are TGCAGCGTTGATGTTACAGGGGGCGACACT. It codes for CSVDVTGGDT. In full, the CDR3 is CSVDVTGGDTIYF.

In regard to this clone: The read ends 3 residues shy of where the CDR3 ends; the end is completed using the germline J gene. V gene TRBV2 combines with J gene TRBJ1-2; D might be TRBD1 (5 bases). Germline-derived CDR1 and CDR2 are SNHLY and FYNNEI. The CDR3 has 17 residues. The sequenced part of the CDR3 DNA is TGTGCCAGCAGTGAACCGCGGGGTACAGGACTCTCCTACGAC. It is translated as CASSEPRGTGLSYD. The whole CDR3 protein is CASSEPRGTGLSYDYTF.

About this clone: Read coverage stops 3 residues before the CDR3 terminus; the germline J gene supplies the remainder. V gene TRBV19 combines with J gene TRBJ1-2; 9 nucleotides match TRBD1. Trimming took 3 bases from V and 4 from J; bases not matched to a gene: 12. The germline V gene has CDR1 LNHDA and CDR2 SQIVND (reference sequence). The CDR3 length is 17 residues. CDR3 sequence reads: CASSIEGQGTLFYGYTF. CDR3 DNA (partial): TGTGCCAGTAGTATCGAGGGACAGGGCACTCTTTTCTATGGC.

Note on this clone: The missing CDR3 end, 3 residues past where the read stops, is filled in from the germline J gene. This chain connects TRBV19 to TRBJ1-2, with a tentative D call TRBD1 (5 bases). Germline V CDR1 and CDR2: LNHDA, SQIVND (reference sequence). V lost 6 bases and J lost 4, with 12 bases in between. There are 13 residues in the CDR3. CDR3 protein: CASSPDKGYGYTF. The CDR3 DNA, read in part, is TGTGCCAGTAGCCCGGACAAGGGCTATGGC.

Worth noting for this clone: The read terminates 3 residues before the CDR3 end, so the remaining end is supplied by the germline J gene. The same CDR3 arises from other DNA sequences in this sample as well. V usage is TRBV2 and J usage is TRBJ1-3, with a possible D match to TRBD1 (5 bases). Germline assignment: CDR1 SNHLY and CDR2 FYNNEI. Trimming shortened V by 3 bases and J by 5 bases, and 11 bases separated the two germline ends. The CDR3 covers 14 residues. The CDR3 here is CASSERSGRNTIYF. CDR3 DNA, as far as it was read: TGTGCCAGCAGTGAGAGGTCAGGGAGAAACACC.

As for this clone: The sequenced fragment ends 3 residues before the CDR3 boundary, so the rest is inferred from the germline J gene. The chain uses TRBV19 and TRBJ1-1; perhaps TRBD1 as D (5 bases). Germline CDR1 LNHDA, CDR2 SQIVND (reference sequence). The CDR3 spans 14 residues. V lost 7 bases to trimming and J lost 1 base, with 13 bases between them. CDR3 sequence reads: CASTPRGSNTEAFF. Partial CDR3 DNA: TGTGCCAGTACCCCACGGGGGTCGAACACTGAA. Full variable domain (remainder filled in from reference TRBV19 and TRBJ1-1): DGGITQSPKYLFRKEGQNVTLSCEQNLNHDAMYWYRQDPGQGLRLIYYSQIVNDFQKGDIAEGYSVSREKKESFPLTVTSAQKNPTAFYLCASTPRGSNTEAFFGQGTRLTVV.

The covered CDR3 bases are TGCGCCAGCAGCGTTGCCTCGGGGACACTACAAGAGACT. Amino acid sequence: CASSVASGTLQET. The whole CDR3 region reads CASSVASGTLQETQYF. The V and J genes are TRBV5-1 and TRBJ2-4; a possible D gene is TRBD1 (6 bases). The read gets to within 3 residues of the CDR3 end, and the germline J gene fills in the rest. The CDR3 spans 16 residues. From germline, CDR1 is SGHRS and CDR2 YFSETQ.

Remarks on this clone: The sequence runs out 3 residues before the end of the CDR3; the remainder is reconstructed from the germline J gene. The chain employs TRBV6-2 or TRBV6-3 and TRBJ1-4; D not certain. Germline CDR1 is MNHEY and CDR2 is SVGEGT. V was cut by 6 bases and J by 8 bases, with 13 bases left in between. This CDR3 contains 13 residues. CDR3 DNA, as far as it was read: TGTGCCAGCAGCTCGCGGGCCTCGGAAAAA. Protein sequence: CASSSRASEK. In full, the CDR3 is CASSSRASEKLFF.

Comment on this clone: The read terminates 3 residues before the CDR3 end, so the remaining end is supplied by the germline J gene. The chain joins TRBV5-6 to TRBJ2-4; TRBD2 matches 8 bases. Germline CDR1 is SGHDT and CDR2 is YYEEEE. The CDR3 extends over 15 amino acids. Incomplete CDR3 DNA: TGTGCCAGCAGCTTCGGCGGGACTAGGGGGGAGACT. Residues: CASSFGGTRGET. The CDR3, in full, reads CASSFGGTRGETQYF.